The rows below give T cell receptor beta chains drawn from one sample of a study of regulatory T cells in long-lasting Graves disease. TCRdb independently ran MiXCR on the multiplex PCR reads; one entry per CDR3 protein. The table lists a few hundred thousand distinct CDR3 sequences, 15% to 20% of them singletons. These records were also assigned to another study, of T cells in Graves' hyperthyroidism and ophthalmopathy.

This material consisted of peripheral blood mononuclear cells (PBMCs), taken at new diagnosis, from a patient treated with antithyroid drugs. These receptors came from a man in his forties or fifties with Graves disease. Both conserved end residues are part of each CDR3. Each record gives: clone size, J gene, D gene, V gene, CDR3 DNA, CDR3 protein. The D gene is left open where the match is weak. Where a row states a size, it is once, few, many or the class of an expanded clone; other rows omit it.

clone size: .
J gene: TRBJ1-5
D gene: .
V gene: TRBV12-3/TRBV12-4
CDR3 DNA: TGTGCCAGCAGTTACCGGACTTTCCCTCAGCCCCAGCATTTT
CDR3 protein: CASSYRTFPQPQHF

clone size: many
J gene: TRBJ2-2
D gene: TRBD1
V gene: TRBV20-1
CDR3 DNA: TGCAGTGCTAGAGGACAGGGGGTTTGGGGCGGGGAGCTGTTTTTT
CDR3 protein: CSARGQGVWGGELFF

clone size: many
J gene: TRBJ2-7
D gene: .
V gene: TRBV7-9
CDR3 DNA: TGTGCCAGCAGCTCGAGGGTGAATGAGCAGTACTTC
CDR3 protein: CASSSRVNEQYF

clone size: many
J gene: TRBJ2-3
D gene: .
V gene: TRBV5-4
CDR3 DNA: TGTGCCAGCAGCTTGGTTTTAGGCGCACAAGATACGCAGTATTTT
CDR3 protein: CASSLVLGAQDTQYF

clone size: many
J gene: TRBJ1-6
D gene: .
V gene: TRBV20-1
CDR3 DNA: TGCAGTGCTAGAGCACCAGGGAGGAGGGATAATTCACCCCTCCACTTT
CDR3 protein: CSARAPGRRDNSPLHF

clone size: many
J gene: TRBJ1-6
D gene: TRBD1
V gene: TRBV18
CDR3 DNA: TGTGCCAGCTCACGACAGGGGGCGTTGGGTTCACCCCTCCACTTT
CDR3 protein: CASSRQGALGSPLHF

clone size: many
J gene: TRBJ2-6
D gene: .
V gene: TRBV7-3
CDR3 DNA: TGTGCCAGCAGCCCGCTGGGGGGCGCGACTTCTGGGGCCAACGTCCTGACTTTC
CDR3 protein: CASSPLGGATSGANVLTF

clone size: many
J gene: TRBJ1-1
D gene: TRBD1
V gene: TRBV20-1
CDR3 DNA: TGCAGTGCAGATACCGGGACAGGTGGCACTGAAGCTTTCTTT
CDR3 protein: CSADTGTGGTEAFF

clone size: .
J gene: TRBJ2-5
D gene: TRBD2
V gene: TRBV29-1
CDR3 DNA: TGCAGCGTTCTACGACTAGCGGGGGGTCAAGAGACCCAGTACTTC
CDR3 protein: CSVLRLAGGQETQYF

clone size: .
J gene: TRBJ2-1
D gene: .
V gene: TRBV6-1
CDR3 DNA: TGTGCCAGCAGTGCCCTTGGACAGTTTCTATACAATGAGCAGTTCTTC
CDR3 protein: CASSALGQFLYNEQFF

clone size: many
J gene: TRBJ2-5
D gene: .
V gene: TRBV5-5
CDR3 DNA: TGTGCCAGCAGCTTGACTCACCAAGAGACCCAGTACTTC
CDR3 protein: CASSLTHQETQYF

clone size: few
J gene: TRBJ2-1
D gene: .
V gene: TRBV12-3/TRBV12-4
CDR3 DNA: TGTGCCAGCAGTTTCTTGTCTGTGGATGAGCAGTTCTTC
CDR3 protein: CASSFLSVDEQFF

clone size: many
J gene: TRBJ2-7
D gene: .
V gene: TRBV9
CDR3 DNA: TGTGCCAGCAGCGTAGGGTTAGCGGAACCTTACGAGCAGTACTTC
CDR3 protein: CASSVGLAEPYEQYF

clone size: .
J gene: TRBJ2-5
D gene: TRBD1
V gene: TRBV18
CDR3 DNA: TGTGCCAGCTCACCACCGGGACAGGGTGGGGAAGAGACCCAGTACTTC
CDR3 protein: CASSPPGQGGEETQYF

clone size: many
J gene: TRBJ1-6
D gene: TRBD1
V gene: TRBV27
CDR3 DNA: TGTGCCAGCAGTACCACCGGGACAGGGTTCCCACCCCTCCACTTT
CDR3 protein: CASSTTGTGFPPLHF

clone size: few
J gene: TRBJ2-2
D gene: TRBD1
V gene: TRBV30
CDR3 DNA: TGTGCCTCCCCGGGACAGGCGAACACCGGGGAGCTGTTTTTT
CDR3 protein: CASPGQANTGELFF

clone size: .
J gene: TRBJ2-4
D gene: .
V gene: TRBV11-2
CDR3 DNA: TGTGCCAGCAGCTTATTGAGGATAGCCAAAAACATTCAGTACTTC
CDR3 protein: CASSLLRIAKNIQYF

clone size: many
J gene: TRBJ2-1
D gene: .
V gene: TRBV6-2/TRBV6-3
CDR3 DNA: TGTGCCAGCAGTTACTCAGGGCTAGCGATTGAGCAGTTCTTC
CDR3 protein: CASSYSGLAIEQFF

clone size: many
J gene: TRBJ2-3
D gene: .
V gene: TRBV7-3
CDR3 DNA: TGTGCCAGCAGCTTAAATGGGTTTTCGGGAGATACGCAGTATTTT
CDR3 protein: CASSLNGFSGDTQYF

clone size: medium-sized
J gene: TRBJ2-1
D gene: TRBD1
V gene: TRBV5-1
CDR3 DNA: TGCGCCAGCAGCCTGACTACTCCGGGACAGGGGAATGAGCAGTTCTTC
CDR3 protein: CASSLTTPGQGNEQFF

clone size: many
J gene: TRBJ1-4
D gene: .
V gene: TRBV5-1
CDR3 DNA: TGCGCCAGCAGTGAGAGTCGGGCTAATGAAAAACTGTTTTTT
CDR3 protein: CASSESRANEKLFF

clone size: few
J gene: TRBJ2-2
D gene: .
V gene: TRBV7-9
CDR3 DNA: TGTGCTACCGGAGGTGAGAACACCGGGGAGCTGTTTTTT
CDR3 protein: CATGGENTGELFF

clone size: many
J gene: TRBJ2-1
D gene: TRBD2
V gene: TRBV11-3
CDR3 DNA: TGTGCCAGCAGCTTTTCCGGCCGGACTAGCGGGTGGAATGAGCAGTTCTTC
CDR3 protein: CASSFSGRTSGWNEQFF

clone size: few
J gene: TRBJ1-2
D gene: .
V gene: TRBV7-9
CDR3 DNA: TGTGCCAGCAGCTTAACCGGGGGCGTAAATGGCTACACCTTC
CDR3 protein: CASSLTGGVNGYTF

clone size: few
J gene: TRBJ1-4
D gene: .
V gene: TRBV2
CDR3 DNA: TGTGCCAGCAGCGCCCAGGGGGAAAAACTGTTTTTT
CDR3 protein: CASSAQGEKLFF

clone size: many
J gene: TRBJ1-2
D gene: .
V gene: TRBV20-1
CDR3 DNA: TGCAGTGCTAGACCACGGACAGCTCATGGCTACACCTTC
CDR3 protein: CSARPRTAHGYTF

clone size: .
J gene: TRBJ1-5
D gene: TRBD1
V gene: TRBV4-1
CDR3 DNA: TGCGCCAGCAGCCAAGGGACAGGATTACACCGGAATCAGCCCCAGCATTTT
CDR3 protein: CASSQGTGLHRNQPQHF

clone size: few
J gene: TRBJ2-4
D gene: .
V gene: TRBV28
CDR3 DNA: TGTGCCAGCAGTTTCTTGGGGGCACTAGCCAAAAACATTCAGTACTTC
CDR3 protein: CASSFLGALAKNIQYF

clone size: many
J gene: TRBJ1-1
D gene: .
V gene: TRBV6-2/TRBV6-3
CDR3 DNA: TGTGCCAGCAGGAGGGTCATAGGATTTTCTGAAGCTTTCTTT
CDR3 protein: CASRRVIGFSEAFF

clone size: many
J gene: TRBJ2-1
D gene: TRBD2
V gene: TRBV10-3
CDR3 DNA: TGTGCCATCAGTGAAACTAGCGGGGGGTCCTACAATGAGCAGTTCTTC
CDR3 protein: CAISETSGGSYNEQFF

clone size: many
J gene: TRBJ2-1
D gene: .
V gene: TRBV6-2/TRBV6-3
CDR3 DNA: TGTGCCAGCAGAGAGCGGGTCTACAATGAGCAGTTCTTC
CDR3 protein: CASRERVYNEQFF

clone size: many
J gene: TRBJ2-7
D gene: .
V gene: TRBV6-2/TRBV6-3
CDR3 DNA: TGTGCCAGCAGTACATTTCCCTACGAGCAGTACTTC
CDR3 protein: CASSTFPYEQYF

clone size: many
J gene: TRBJ2-7
D gene: TRBD2
V gene: TRBV7-2
CDR3 DNA: TGTGCCAGCAGCTTAGTGGGGACTAGTCAGTACGAGCAGTACTTC
CDR3 protein: CASSLVGTSQYEQYF

clone size: .
J gene: TRBJ1-3
D gene: .
V gene: TRBV15
CDR3 DNA: TGTGCCACCAGCAGAGATTTCGGGGGTGGAAACACCATATATTTT
CDR3 protein: CATSRDFGGGNTIYF

clone size: few
J gene: TRBJ2-7
D gene: .
V gene: TRBV27
CDR3 DNA: TGTGCCAGCAGTTCCGTCCAGGGATACAACTACGAGCAGTACTTC
CDR3 protein: CASSSVQGYNYEQYF

clone size: .
J gene: TRBJ1-2
D gene: .
V gene: TRBV7-9
CDR3 DNA: TGTGCCAGCAGCCAGAGGGGGAACTATGGCTACACCTTC
CDR3 protein: CASSQRGNYGYTF

clone size: many
J gene: TRBJ1-5
D gene: TRBD1
V gene: TRBV24-1
CDR3 DNA: TGTGCCACCAGTGCGGGACAGGGATATCAGCCCCAGCATTTT
CDR3 protein: CATSAGQGYQPQHF

clone size: many
J gene: TRBJ2-7
D gene: TRBD2
V gene: TRBV28
CDR3 DNA: TGTGCCAGCAGTTTCGTGGGGACTAGCGGGGGGGTCCTAACCTACGAGCAGTACTTC
CDR3 protein: CASSFVGTSGGVLTYEQYF

clone size: many
J gene: TRBJ2-6
D gene: .
V gene: TRBV28
CDR3 DNA: TGTGCCAGCGGACCAGGGGGACTCTCTGGGGCCAACGTCCTGACTTTC
CDR3 protein: CASGPGGLSGANVLTF

clone size: few
J gene: TRBJ2-1
D gene: TRBD2
V gene: TRBV7-3
CDR3 DNA: TGTGCCAGCAGCTCCACGGGACTAGCGGGGGGTTACAATGGGCAGTTCTTC
CDR3 protein: CASSSTGLAGGYNGQFF

clone size: .
J gene: TRBJ2-7
D gene: .
V gene: TRBV2
CDR3 DNA: TGTGCCAGCGGCCGGGTTTGGGGCTACGAGCAGTACTTC
CDR3 protein: CASGRVWGYEQYF

clone size: .
J gene: TRBJ1-5
D gene: .
V gene: TRBV6-2/TRBV6-3
CDR3 DNA: TGTGCCAGCAGTGAAGCAGGCAGGTTCCGCCAGCCCCAGCATTTT
CDR3 protein: CASSEAGRFRQPQHF

clone size: .
J gene: TRBJ2-1
D gene: .
V gene: TRBV9
CDR3 DNA: TGTGCCAGCAGCGTAATGGGGTCCTACAATGAGCAGTTCTTC
CDR3 protein: CASSVMGSYNEQFF

clone size: many
J gene: TRBJ2-7
D gene: TRBD2
V gene: TRBV9
CDR3 DNA: TGTGCCAGCAGCCTCTCCGGGGGGACGGAGCAGTACTTC
CDR3 protein: CASSLSGGTEQYF